This TCR beta chain was found in a study of shared clonotypes between healthy human individuals. Study results and caveats: The authors expected sequencing depth to affect clonotype sharing among donors. Generation probabilities of non-shared clonotypes were lower (relative to those shared by all four donors).

Germline CDR1 SEHNR, CDR2 FQNEAQ (reference sequence). CDR3 length equals 15 residues. With V trimmed by 5 bases and J by 4 bases, 5 bases remained unmatched. CD8 cells regarded as naive lacked CD45RO, were positively chosen for CCR7, and omitted terminally differentiated effector memory CD45RA+ cells. On this clone: Its matching antigen is unknown.

Measured with immunoSEQ multiplex PCR; TCRdb has only the in-frame clones, and not every one. The table records approximately 720,000 clones, just over 90% of them present only once. The chain recombines TRBV7-9 with TRBJ2-6; TRBD1 agrees at 7 bases. The sample comprised naive CD8+ T cells sorted from blood. This clonotype was obtained from a young man in good health. The CDR3 nucleotides are TGTGCCAGCAGCCAAGACAGGGCAGGGGCCAACGTCCTGACTTTC. It encodes CASSQDRAGANVLTF.